The present TCR beta chain was sequenced within a study of OX40 agonist ivuxolimab in advanced cancers. On the study more broadly: Patients took ivuxolimab, an agonistic anti-OX40 (CD134) antibody. People who had prior anti-PD-1, anti-PD-L1 or anti-CTLA-4 therapy could take part, and under 45% had some.

This clone was observed a handful of times. The CDR3 spans 15 residues. Trimming removed 5 bases at V and 5 bases at J, with 15 bases between. Per germline, CDR1 SEHNR and CDR2 FQNEAQ (reference sequence). On cycle 4 day 1 and cycle 7 day 1, as well as at baseline, blood was sampled. Libraries were prepared by immunoSEQ multiplex PCR; TCRdb keeps only in-frame clonotypes and omits some of them. Seen here are tens of thousands of clones, 75% to 90% observed once, and the top ten hold more than 0.3%. The TCR sequence derives from an adult with an advanced solid tumor such as melanoma, head and neck, liver or kidney cancer. The gene calls are TRBV7-9 and TRBJ1-4; D call uncertain. The material was CD4+ or CD8+ T cells sorted from blood, obtained in a trial of the OX40 agonist ivuxolimab. DNA for the CDR3: TGTGCCAGCAGCCCGATTAAGAGCCCCAATGAAAAACTGTTTTTT. Protein: CASSPIKSPNEKLFF.